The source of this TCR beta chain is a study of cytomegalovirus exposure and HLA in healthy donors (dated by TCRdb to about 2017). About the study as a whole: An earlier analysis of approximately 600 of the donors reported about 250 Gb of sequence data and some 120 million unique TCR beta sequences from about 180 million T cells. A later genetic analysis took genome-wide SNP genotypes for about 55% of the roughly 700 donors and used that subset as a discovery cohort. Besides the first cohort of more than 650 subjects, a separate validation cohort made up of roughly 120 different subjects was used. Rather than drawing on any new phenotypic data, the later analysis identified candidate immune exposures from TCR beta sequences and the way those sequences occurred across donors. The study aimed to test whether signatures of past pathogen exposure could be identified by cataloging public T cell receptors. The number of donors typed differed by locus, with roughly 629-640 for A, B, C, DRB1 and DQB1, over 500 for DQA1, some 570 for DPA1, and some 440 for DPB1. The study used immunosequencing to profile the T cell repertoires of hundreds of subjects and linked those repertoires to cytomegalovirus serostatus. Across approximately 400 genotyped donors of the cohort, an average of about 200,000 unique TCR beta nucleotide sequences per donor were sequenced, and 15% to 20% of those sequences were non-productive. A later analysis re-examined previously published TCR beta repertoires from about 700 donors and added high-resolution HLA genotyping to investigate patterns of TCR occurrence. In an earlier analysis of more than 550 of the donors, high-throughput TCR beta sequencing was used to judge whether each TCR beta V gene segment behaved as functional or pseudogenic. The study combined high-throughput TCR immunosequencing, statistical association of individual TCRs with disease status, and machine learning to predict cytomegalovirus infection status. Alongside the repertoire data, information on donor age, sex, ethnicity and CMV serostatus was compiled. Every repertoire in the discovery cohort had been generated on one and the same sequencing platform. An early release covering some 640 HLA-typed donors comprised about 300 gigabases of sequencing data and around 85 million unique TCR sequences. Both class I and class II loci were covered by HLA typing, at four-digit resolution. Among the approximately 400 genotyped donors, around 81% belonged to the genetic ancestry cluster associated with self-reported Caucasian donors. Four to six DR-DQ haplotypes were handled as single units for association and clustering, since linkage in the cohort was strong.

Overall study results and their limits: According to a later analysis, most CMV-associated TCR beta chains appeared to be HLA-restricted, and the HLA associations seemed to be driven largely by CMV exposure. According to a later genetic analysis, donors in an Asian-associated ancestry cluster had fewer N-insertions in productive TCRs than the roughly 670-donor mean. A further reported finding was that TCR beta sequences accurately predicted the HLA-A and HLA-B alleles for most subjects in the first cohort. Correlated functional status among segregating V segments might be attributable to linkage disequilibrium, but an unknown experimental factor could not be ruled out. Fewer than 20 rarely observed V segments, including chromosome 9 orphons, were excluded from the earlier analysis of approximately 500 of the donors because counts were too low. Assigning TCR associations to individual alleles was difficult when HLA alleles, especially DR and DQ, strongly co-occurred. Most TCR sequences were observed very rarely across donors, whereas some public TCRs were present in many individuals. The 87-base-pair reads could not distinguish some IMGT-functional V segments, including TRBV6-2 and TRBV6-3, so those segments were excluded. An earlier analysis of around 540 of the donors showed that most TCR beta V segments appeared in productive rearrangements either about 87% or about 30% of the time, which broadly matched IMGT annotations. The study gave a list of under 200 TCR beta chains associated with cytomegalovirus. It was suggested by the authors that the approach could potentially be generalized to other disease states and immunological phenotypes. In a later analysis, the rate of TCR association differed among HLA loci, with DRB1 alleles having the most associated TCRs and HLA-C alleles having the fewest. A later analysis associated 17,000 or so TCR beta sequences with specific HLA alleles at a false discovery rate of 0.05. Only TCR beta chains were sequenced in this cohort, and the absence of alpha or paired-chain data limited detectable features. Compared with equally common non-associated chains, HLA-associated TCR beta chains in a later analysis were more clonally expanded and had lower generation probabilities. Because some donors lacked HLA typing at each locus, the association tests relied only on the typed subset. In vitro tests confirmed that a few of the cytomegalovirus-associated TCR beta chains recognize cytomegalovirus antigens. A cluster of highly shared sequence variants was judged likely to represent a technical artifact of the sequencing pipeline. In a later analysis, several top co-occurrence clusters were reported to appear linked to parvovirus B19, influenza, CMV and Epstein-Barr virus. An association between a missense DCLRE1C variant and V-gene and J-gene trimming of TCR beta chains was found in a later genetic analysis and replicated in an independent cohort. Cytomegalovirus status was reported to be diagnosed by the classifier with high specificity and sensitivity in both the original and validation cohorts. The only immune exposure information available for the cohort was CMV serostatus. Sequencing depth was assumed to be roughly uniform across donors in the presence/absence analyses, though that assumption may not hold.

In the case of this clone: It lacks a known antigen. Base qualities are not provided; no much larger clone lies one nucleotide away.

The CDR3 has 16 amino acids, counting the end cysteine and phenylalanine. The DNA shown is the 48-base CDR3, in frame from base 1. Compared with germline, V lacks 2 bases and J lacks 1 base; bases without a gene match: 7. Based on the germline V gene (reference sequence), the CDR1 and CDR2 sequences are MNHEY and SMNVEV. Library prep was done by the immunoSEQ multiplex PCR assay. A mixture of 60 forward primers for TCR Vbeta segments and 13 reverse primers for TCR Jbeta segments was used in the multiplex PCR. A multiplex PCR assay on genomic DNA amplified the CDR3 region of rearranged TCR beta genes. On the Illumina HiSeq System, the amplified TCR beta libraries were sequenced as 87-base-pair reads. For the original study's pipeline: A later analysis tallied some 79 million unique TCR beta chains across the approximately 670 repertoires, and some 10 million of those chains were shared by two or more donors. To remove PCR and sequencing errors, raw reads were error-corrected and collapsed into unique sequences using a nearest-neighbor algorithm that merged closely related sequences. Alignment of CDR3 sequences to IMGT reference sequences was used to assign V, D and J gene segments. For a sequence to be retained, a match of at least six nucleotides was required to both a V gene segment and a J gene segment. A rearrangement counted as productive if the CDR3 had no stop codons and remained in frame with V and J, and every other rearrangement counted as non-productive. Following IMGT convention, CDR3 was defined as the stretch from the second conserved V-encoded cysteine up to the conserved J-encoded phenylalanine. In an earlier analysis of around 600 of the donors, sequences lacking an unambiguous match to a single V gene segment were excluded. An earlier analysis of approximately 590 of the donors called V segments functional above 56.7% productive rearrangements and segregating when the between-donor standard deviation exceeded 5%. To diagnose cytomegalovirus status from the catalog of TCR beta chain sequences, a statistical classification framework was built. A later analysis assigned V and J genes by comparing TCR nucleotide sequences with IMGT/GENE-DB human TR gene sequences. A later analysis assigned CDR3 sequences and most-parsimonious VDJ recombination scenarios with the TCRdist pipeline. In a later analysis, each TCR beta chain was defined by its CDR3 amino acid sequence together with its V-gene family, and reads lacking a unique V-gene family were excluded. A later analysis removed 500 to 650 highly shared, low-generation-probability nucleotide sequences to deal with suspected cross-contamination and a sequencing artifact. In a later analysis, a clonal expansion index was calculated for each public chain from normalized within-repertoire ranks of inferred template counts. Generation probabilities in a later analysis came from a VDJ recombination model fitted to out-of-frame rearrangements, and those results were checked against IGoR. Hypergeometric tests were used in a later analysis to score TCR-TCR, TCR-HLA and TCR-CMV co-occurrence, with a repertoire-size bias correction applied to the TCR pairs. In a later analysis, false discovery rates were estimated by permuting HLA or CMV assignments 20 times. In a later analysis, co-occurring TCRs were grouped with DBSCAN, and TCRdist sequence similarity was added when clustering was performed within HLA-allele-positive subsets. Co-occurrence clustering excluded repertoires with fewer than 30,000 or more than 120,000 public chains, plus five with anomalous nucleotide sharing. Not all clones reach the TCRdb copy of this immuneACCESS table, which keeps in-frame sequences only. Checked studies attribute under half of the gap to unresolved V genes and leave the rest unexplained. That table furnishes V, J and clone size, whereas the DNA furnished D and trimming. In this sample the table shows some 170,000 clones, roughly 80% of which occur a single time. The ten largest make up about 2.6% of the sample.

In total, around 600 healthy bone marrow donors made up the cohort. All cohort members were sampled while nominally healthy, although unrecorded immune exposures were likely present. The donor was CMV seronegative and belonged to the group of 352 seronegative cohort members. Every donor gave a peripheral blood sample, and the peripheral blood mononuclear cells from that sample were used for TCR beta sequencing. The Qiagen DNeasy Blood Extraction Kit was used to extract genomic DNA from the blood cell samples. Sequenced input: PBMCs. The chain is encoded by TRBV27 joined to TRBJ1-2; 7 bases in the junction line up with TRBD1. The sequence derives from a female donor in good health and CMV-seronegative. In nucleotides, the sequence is TGTGCCAGCAGTTTAGGAACAGGGGCTGGTAACTATGGCTACACCTTC. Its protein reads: CASSLGTGAGNYGYTF.